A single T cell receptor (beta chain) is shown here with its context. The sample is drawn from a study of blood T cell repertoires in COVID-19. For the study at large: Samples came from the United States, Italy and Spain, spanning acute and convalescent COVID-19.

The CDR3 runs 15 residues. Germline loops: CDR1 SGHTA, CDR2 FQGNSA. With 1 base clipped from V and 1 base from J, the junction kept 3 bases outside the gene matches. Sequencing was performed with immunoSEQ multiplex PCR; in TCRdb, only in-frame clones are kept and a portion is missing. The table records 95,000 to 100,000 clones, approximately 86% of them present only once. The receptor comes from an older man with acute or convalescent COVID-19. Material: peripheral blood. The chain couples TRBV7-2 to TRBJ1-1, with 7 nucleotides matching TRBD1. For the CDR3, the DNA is TGTGCCAGCAGCTTAGACTCAGGGGGGAACACTGAAGCTTTCTTT. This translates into CASSLDSGGNTEAFF.